The next 29 T cell receptor beta chains were all read from a single sample in a study of human T cells and chemical hapten exposure. Time point indicated: pre-sensitization, week 0. The treatment here: therapeutic diphenylcyclopropenone sensitization with weekly scalp DPC. TCRdb itself ran the RACE reads through MiXCR, one entry per CDR3 protein. The data contain 300,000 to 400,000 distinct CDR3 sequences, roughly 4.6% of them seen just once; the ten biggest clones take up 2.5% to 3%. The material sequenced was whole blood, taken in connection with sensitization to the hapten diphenylcyclopropenone (DPC). All receptors come from a woman between 50 and 59 years old with alopecia areata. Some clones in this sample may be carry-over from other donors' samples.

This clonotype was found many times. The chain has TRBV3-1 and TRBJ2-7; TRBD1 agrees at 8 bases. This CDR3 region has 14 residues. Germline CDR1 reads LGHDT; CDR2 reads YNNKEL (reference sequence). The ends lost 6 bases at V and 3 bases at J; junction bases unmatched: 7. The CDR3 spells CASRPRDRSYEQYF. CDR3 nucleotide sequence: TGTGCCAGCAGACCACGGGACAGGAGCTACGAGCAGTACTTC.

Details on this clonotype: One end of the junction does not line up with germline, which may come from a read error. The rearrangement joins TRBV28 to TRBJ2-1, with 9 bases aligning to TRBD2. Germline CDR1 MDHEN, CDR2 SYDVKM. The CDR3 length is 12 residues. CDR3 region: CASSLRREGGLF. The DNA for the CDR3 is TGTGCCAGCAGTTTACGGCGGGAGGGCGGACTCTTC.

This chain joins TRBV6-1 and TRBJ1-4, with D maybe TRBD1 (5 bases). Germline loops: CDR1 MNHNS, CDR2 SASEGT. CDR3 length: 17 residues. With 8 bases removed from V and 2 bases from J, the gap between germline ends came to 21 bases. The DNA for the CDR3 is TGTGCCAGCGGTAGGGGATCGGCCGGATTCACTAATGAAAAACTGTTTTTT. The encoded protein is CASGRGSAGFTNEKLFF.

The rearrangement links TRBV5-1 to TRBJ2-5; the match to TRBD1 covers 7 bases. Germline V gene lookup returns CDR1 SGHRS and CDR2 YFSETQ. CDR3 length: 16 residues. V lost 7 bases and J lost 4; bases outside the gene matches: 16. The CDR3 nucleotides are TGCGCCAGCCAAGAGTTGACAGGGTCTGGGGGAGAGACCCAGTACTTC. It is translated as CASQELTGSGGETQYF.

The gene calls are TRBV18 and TRBJ1-1; D is unresolved. The CDR3 has 12 amino acids. The V end was cut by 0 bases, the J end by 7 bases, with 6 bases between. Germline CDR1 KGHSH, CDR2 LQKENI. For the CDR3, the DNA is TGTGCCAGCTCACCACCAATGAGTGAAGCTTTCTTT. This encodes CASSPPMSEAFF.

This clonotype appeared many times. The V and J genes are TRBV6-5 and TRBJ1-2; D unresolved. Trimming pared 0 bases from V and 4 bases from J, leaving 9 bases between. This CDR3 is built from 14 residues. Germline V lookup: CDR1 MNHEY, CDR2 SVGAGI. This chain's CDR3 is CASSYSYSSYGYTF. In nucleotides, the CDR3 is TGTGCCAGCAGTTACTCGTACAGCAGCTATGGCTACACCTTC.

This clonotype was counted only a few times. The rearrangement links TRBV20-1 to TRBJ2-7; perhaps TRBD2 as D (7 bases). This CDR3 contains 13 residues. From germline, CDR1 is DFQATT and CDR2 SNEGSKA (reference sequence). With 1 base removed from V and 2 bases from J, the gap between germline ends came to 9 bases. The CDR3 coding sequence is TGCAGTGCTAGAGGGGAGGGGGCCTACGAGCAGTACTTC. This encodes CSARGEGAYEQYF.

This clonotype came up a few times. This chain joins TRBV2 and TRBJ2-5; TRBD1 matches at 9 bases. Germline V gives CDR1 SNHLY, CDR2 FYNNEI. Unmatched junction bases numbered 8, after V lost 7 bases and J lost 2 bases. This CDR3 comprises 15 residues. Here the CDR3 DNA reads TGTGCCAGCAACCCACGGGGGACAGGGCAAGAGACCCAGTACTTC. As protein: CASNPRGTGQETQYF. The whole variable domain, remainder taken from reference TRBV2 and TRBJ2-5, is EPEVTQTPSHQVTQMGQEVILRCVPISNHLYFYWYRQILGQKVEFLVSFYNNEISEKSEIFDDQFSVERPDGSNFTLKIRSTKLEDSAMYFCASNPRGTGQETQYFGPGTRLLVL.

This clonotype came up a few times. This rearrangement joins TRBV5-6 to TRBJ1-6, with D possibly matching TRBD1 (5 bases). The CDR3 spans 16 residues. Trimming removed 2 bases at V and 0 bases at J, with 9 bases between. Germline CDR1 is SGHDT and CDR2 is YYEEEE. The CDR3, as DNA: TGTGCCAGCAGCTTAGACAGAGGCTCCTATAATTCACCCCTCCACTTT. As protein: CASSLDRGSYNSPLHF.

The chain has TRBV13 and TRBJ1-1; a weak D match, TRBD1 (5 bases). CDR1 is PRHDT and CDR2 is FYEKMQ in the germline V gene (reference sequence). V shed 6 bases and J shed 7 bases, with 12 bases lying between them. The CDR3 totals 12 residues. The CDR3 spells CASSHLRGEAFF. The CDR3 bases are TGTGCCAGCAGTCACCTAAGGGGTGAAGCTTTCTTT.

In its sample, this clonotype was seen many times. This chain uses TRBV7-6 with TRBJ2-2, with D unresolved. V lost 1 base and J 4 bases, leaving 10 bases between the germline ends. Per the germline V gene, CDR1 is SGHVS and CDR2 is FNYEAQ. The CDR3 contains 15 residues. CDR3 loop: CASSLDSWATGELFF. In DNA form, the CDR3 reads TGTGCCAGCAGCTTAGATTCTTGGGCCACCGGGGAGCTGTTTTTT.

Only a few counts were recorded for this clonotype. The chain carries TRBV27 and TRBJ1-5; D remains ambiguous. This CDR3 has 15 residues. The germline gives CDR1 MNHEY, CDR2 SMNVEV (reference sequence). Trimming took 1 base from V and 2 from J, leaving 9 bases between them. CDR3 DNA sequence: TGTGCCAGCAGTTTATACGGTCACGGCAATCAGCCCCAGCATTTT. Translating gives CASSLYGHGNQPQHF.

This clonotype was observed a few times. The chain links TRBV3-1 to TRBJ2-1; D is ambiguous. Germline CDR1 reads LGHDT; CDR2 reads YNNKEL (reference sequence). The V end lost 0 bases, the J end lost 4 bases, and 16 bases lay between the germline ends. The CDR3 length is 17 residues. The CDR3 DNA sequence: TGTGCCAGCAGCCAAGACAAATCCCTCGCTCAGTACAATGAGCAGTTCTTC. This translates into CASSQDKSLAQYNEQFF.

At least ten counts were recorded for this clonotype. The V gene is TRBV21-1, the J gene TRBJ1-1; no DNA check was done on the table's D call, TRBD1. TRBV21-1 is a listed pseudogene. There are 13 residues in the CDR3. The CDR3 DNA follows: TGTGCCAGCAGACAGGGCCACAACACTGAAGCTTTCTTT. Protein sequence: CASRQGHNTEAFF.

Many counts were recorded for this clonotype. This sequence joins TRBV7-6 and TRBJ2-7, with 11 bases that match TRBD1. This CDR3 has 15 amino acids. Germline V CDR1 and CDR2: SGHVS, FNYEAQ. The V gene end was trimmed by 6 bases and the J gene end by 11 bases; junction bases not matched to a gene: 15. The CDR3 nucleotides are TGTGCCAGCAGTGCGGGACAGGGGGTCCCTACGTTGGAGTACTTC. Its translation is CASSAGQGVPTLEYF.

The chain couples TRBV12-3 or TRBV12-4 to TRBJ1-2, with D maybe TRBD1 (5 bases). V lost 5 bases to trimming and J lost 6 bases, with 10 bases between them. CDR3 length: 12 amino acids. This chain's CDR3 is CASSRGENGYTF. Written as DNA, the CDR3 is TGTGCCAGCAGTCGGGGGGAAAATGGCTACACCTTC.

This clonotype was recorded many times. This CDR3 reads CSVLGQGGRNEQFF. The DNA of the CDR3 is TGCAGCGTCCTTGGACAGGGGGGGAGGAATGAGCAGTTCTTC. This chain links TRBV29-1 with TRBJ2-1; 10 bases are a match to TRBD1. Germline assignment: CDR1 SQVTM and CDR2 ANQGSEA. The CDR3 runs to 14 residues. V dropped 6 bases and J dropped 7; count of bases not matched to a gene: 9.

This clonotype was recorded at least ten times. The chain links TRBV9 to TRBJ2-1, with 8 nucleotides matching TRBD1. This CDR3 spans 14 amino acids. The junction had 11 bases not matched to a gene; V was cut back by 0 bases and J by 15 bases. Germline values: CDR1 SGDLS, CDR2 YYNGEE. Here the CDR3 reads CASSVDQSGTGLFF. The CDR3 nucleotides are TGTGCCAGCAGCGTAGATCAGTCCGGGACAGGCCTGTTCTTC. The full variable domain, rest sourced from reference TRBV9 and TRBJ2-1, is DSGVTQTPKHLITATGQRVTLRCSPRSGDLSVYWYQQSLDQGLQFLIQYYNGEERAKGNILERFSAQQFPDLHSELNLSSLELGDSALYFCASSVDQSGTGLFFGPGTRLTVL.

This clonotype was seen at least ten times. The rearrangement uses TRBV12-3 or TRBV12-4 and TRBJ2-1; 9 bases map to TRBD2. The ends lost 2 bases at V and 8 bases at J; junction bases unmatched: 10. The CDR3 length is 16 residues. Here the CDR3 reads CASSLRSGRSVDEQFF. CDR3 coding DNA: TGTGCCAGCAGTTTAAGGAGCGGGAGGAGTGTGGATGAGCAGTTCTTC.

Many counts were recorded for this clonotype. The genes are TRBV6-2 or TRBV6-3 and TRBJ2-7; D unclear. V lost 0 bases and J 10 bases, leaving 7 bases between the germline ends. Germline CDR1 and CDR2: MNHEY and SVGEGT. The CDR3 runs 11 residues. The CDR3 DNA reads TGTGCCAGCAGTTACTCTGAGGTCCAGTACTTC. Its translation is CASSYSEVQYF.

This clonotype was counted many times. The CDR3 loop is CSVSRSGAEAFF. In DNA, the CDR3 is TGCAGCGTTTCGAGGTCCGGCGCTGAAGCTTTCTTT. This chain links TRBV29-1 with TRBJ1-1, with D uncertain. The V and J ends lost 5 bases and 6 bases respectively, with 13 bases between them. Germline V gives CDR1 SQVTM, CDR2 ANQGSEA. This CDR3 has 12 amino acids.

As for this clonotype: At one end, the junction sequence differs from germline, possibly due to a read error. This chain connects TRBV6-1 to TRBJ2-1, with TRBD2 matching 14 bases. Looked up from germline, CDR1 is MNHNS and CDR2 is SASEGT. CDR3 length equals 15 residues. This CDR3 reads CSSRLTSGGGWEQFF. CDR3 DNA: TGTTCCAGCAGATTGACTAGCGGGGGGGGATGGGAGCAGTTCTTC.

This clonotype was found many times. V is TRBV5-1 and J is TRBJ2-5, with D unclear. Germline CDR1 reads SGHRS; CDR2 reads YFSETQ. V was trimmed by 0 bases and J by 5 bases, leaving 14 bases between them. CDR3 length: 15 amino acids. The CDR3 DNA follows: TGCGCCAGCAGCTTGGCGGCGGAGCCGTCGGAGACCCAGTACTTC. Amino acid sequence: CASSLAAEPSETQYF.

This clonotype was seen a few times. The genes are TRBV20-1 and TRBJ2-7; D might be TRBD2 (6 bases). V lost 0 bases and J 0 bases, leaving 15 bases between the germline ends. In germline, CDR1 is DFQATT, CDR2 SNEGSKA (reference sequence). This CDR3 spans 16 amino acids. The DNA of the CDR3 is TGCAGTGCTAGAGATCGTGCGGGACCGAGCTCCTACGAGCAGTACTTC. Translation gives CSARDRAGPSSYEQYF.

Only a few counts were recorded for this clonotype. The V gene is TRBV27, the J gene TRBJ2-7; D may correspond to TRBD1 or TRBD2 (5 bases each). This CDR3 spans 17 amino acids. Per the germline V gene, CDR1 is MNHEY and CDR2 is SMNVEV (reference sequence). Trimming cost V 3 bases and J 6 bases, with 24 bases left between them. Here the CDR3 reads CASSLSSPPRGAPEQYF. The CDR3 nucleotides are TGTGCCAGCAGTTTGTCGTCACCGCCGAGAGGGGCACCCGAGCAGTACTTC.

This clonotype was observed a few times. The chain couples TRBV10-1 to TRBJ1-5; D gene uncertain. The CDR3 length is 12 residues. The germline CDR1 and CDR2 sequences are WNHNN and SYGVQD (reference sequence). The CDR3 DNA follows: TGCGGGAGGGTCCTTAGCAATCAGCCCCAGCATTTT. Translation: CGRVLSNQPQHF.

The rearrangement joins TRBV20-1 to TRBJ1-4; weak D call: TRBD1 (5 bases). Germline V lookup: CDR1 DFQATT, CDR2 SNEGSKA (reference sequence). The germline V and J ends were trimmed by 6 bases and 2 bases, with 16 bases remaining between them. This CDR3 spans 15 amino acids. The CDR3 loop is CSAGDLPHTNEKLFF. CDR3 nucleotide sequence: TGCAGTGCCGGGGACTTACCGCATACTAATGAAAAACTGTTTTTT.

The rearrangement joins TRBV5-1 to TRBJ1-4; D gene unclear. V was shortened by 2 bases and J by 1 base, with 9 bases between the two germline ends. Germline CDR1 and CDR2: SGHRS and YFSETQ. The CDR3 runs 15 residues. The CDR3 bases are TGCGCCAGCAGCTTTGCCTTGGGAACTAATGAAAAACTGTTTTTT. Translating gives CASSFALGTNEKLFF.

This clonotype was picked up many times. V and J are TRBV10-3 and TRBJ1-2; D is perhaps TRBD1 (6 bases). V was trimmed by 6 bases and J by 6 bases, leaving 14 bases between them. The CDR3 sequence is 13 residues long. Germline-derived CDR1 and CDR2 are ENHRY and SYGVKD. CDR3 sequence (DNA): TGTGCCATCAGGGGGACATCATCCAATGGCTACACCTTC. This codes for CAIRGTSSNGYTF.